This entry features one T cell receptor beta chain sequence. What it binds is unknown. The data stem from a study of cytotoxic CD8 clonotypes in ibrutinib-treated CLL. Across the whole study: Once treatment had gone on for a median of around eleven months, range 6 to 36, response samples were drawn. Regarding the study as a whole: Sustained-remission and progressing patients' sampling times differed. Baseline clonality, higher than in age-matched healthy donors, tracked circulating CD8+ T-cell counts.

The V end lost 0 bases, the J end lost 4 bases, and 15 bases lay between the germline ends. The CDR3 is 16 residues long. Per the germline V gene, CDR1 is SGHKS and CDR2 is YYEKEE (reference sequence). Assay used: immunoSEQ multiplex PCR; TCRdb lists only in-frame clones, some missing. The data hold 100,000 to 150,000 clones, with approximately 85% observed a single time. The sample in question was PBMCs, obtained after 24 months of ibrutinib treatment. This receptor was identified in a human donor with chronic lymphocytic leukemia. This chain uses TRBV5-5 with TRBJ2-3; D gene ambiguous. The CDR3 is CASSLAPLVAADTQYF. The CDR3 bases are TGTGCCAGCAGCTTGGCCCCCCTAGTTGCTGCAGATACGCAGTATTTT.